The next 9 T cell receptor beta chains were all read from a single sample in a study of monozygotic twins with inflammatory bowel disease. TCRdb re-called the 5' RACE reads; one entry per CDR3 protein, DNA not given. This repertoire includes roughly 150,000 distinct CDR3 sequences. Sequenced input: blood. All receptors derive from a human donor with ulcerative colitis or Crohn's disease, or a healthy co-twin of an affected twin (not recorded which).

The V and J genes are TRBV7-8 and TRBJ2-1; TCRdb calls TRBD1, which cannot be checked without DNA. Germline CDR1 reads SGHVS; CDR2 reads FQNEAQ. This CDR3 is built from 14 residues. The chain's CDR3 is CASTNRDRANEQFF. The full variable domain, with the rest looked up from reference TRBV7-8 and TRBJ2-1, is GAGVSQSPRYKVAKRGQDVALRCDPISGHVSLFWYQQALGQGPEFLTYFQNEAQLDKSGLPSDRFFAERPEGSVSTLKIQRTQQEDSAVYLCASTNRDRANEQFFGPGTRLTVL.

The chain carries TRBV12-3 or TRBV12-4 and TRBJ2-1; the TCRdb D gene call, TRBD1, has no DNA to confirm it. The CDR3 runs to 14 residues. CDR3 sequence reads: CASSRQGGTVGQFF.

V gene TRBV5-1 combines with J gene TRBJ2-7. From germline, CDR1 is SGHRS and CDR2 YFSETQ. The CDR3 consists of 13 residues. CDR3 in amino acids: CASSLSGTYEQYF.

The genes are TRBV7-2 and TRBJ1-1; the D call from TCRdb, TRBD1, cannot be confirmed without DNA. The V gene's germline CDR1 is SGHTA and CDR2 FQGNSA. The CDR3 is 16 amino acids. This CDR3 is CASSSPGQLMNTEAFF.

The V and J genes are TRBV20-1 and TRBJ2-7. Germline CDR1 DFQATT, CDR2 SNEGSKA (reference sequence). The CDR3 covers 16 residues. CDR3 loop: CSARYQGSGSSYEQYF.

The chain joins TRBV14 to TRBJ1-1; without DNA, the TCRdb call of TRBD1 cannot be checked. The CDR3 loop spans 15 amino acids. Germline V gene lookup returns CDR1 SGHDN and CDR2 FVKESK. CDR3 loop: CASSQERGPGSEAFF.

The rearrangement uses TRBV15 and TRBJ2-3; there is no DNA to check the TCRdb D call of TRBD2. The CDR3 is 16 residues long. The germline gives CDR1 LNHNV, CDR2 YYDKDF (reference sequence). The CDR3 reads CATSSRLAVSTDTQYF.

The chain joins TRBV24-1 to TRBJ1-3. This CDR3 is built from 14 residues. The germline V gene encodes CDR1 KGHDR and CDR2 SFDVKD. The CDR3 reads CATGEMGSGNTIYF.

The genes are TRBV28 and TRBJ2-7; TCRdb designates TRBD1, a call that cannot be tested without DNA. The CDR3 is made up of 15 amino acids. Germline V gene data show CDR1 as MDHEN and CDR2 as SYDVKM. CDR3 residues: CASSLTGDSYYEQYF.